The 13 T cell receptor beta chains presented below share a single source sample, sequenced in a study of cytomegalovirus exposure and HLA in healthy donors. Use of 60 Vbeta and 13 Jbeta primers characterized the PCR. Generated by immunoSEQ multiplex PCR, the TCRdb table keeps only in-frame clones and is missing some. The sample lists under 250,000 clones; 75% to 90% were seen once. Sequenced: PBMCs. The receptor source for this set is a woman in her thirties or forties in good health and CMV-seronegative.

The chain joins TRBV19 to TRBJ2-1, with 7 nucleotides matching TRBD2. Losses at the gene ends were 3 bases for V and 6 bases for J; bases not matched to a gene: 5. Germline V gene data show CDR1 as LNHDA and CDR2 as SQIVND (reference sequence). CDR3 length: 14 amino acids. The CDR3 here is CASSIGGSGNEQFF. CDR3 bases: TGTGCCAGTAGTATCGGCGGGAGTGGCAATGAGCAGTTCTTC.

This chain uses TRBV5-1 with TRBJ1-2, with D possibly being TRBD1 (5 bases). V lost 5 bases, J lost 4 bases, and 9 bases lay in between. The germline CDR1 and CDR2 sequences are SGHRS and YFSETQ. The length of the CDR3 is 12 residues. CDR3 nucleotide sequence: TGCGCCAGCAGTAGGGGTACCTATGGCTACACCTTC. Its translation is CASSRGTYGYTF.

This clone was recorded once. This chain connects TRBV5-1 to TRBJ2-4; 9 bases map to TRBD1. The germline CDR1 and CDR2 sequences are SGHRS and YFSETQ. There are 15 residues in the CDR3. Unmatched junction bases numbered 10, after V lost 4 bases and J lost 8 bases. The CDR3 protein is CASSPRGQGIDIQYF. The CDR3 coding sequence is TGCGCCAGCAGCCCCAGGGGACAGGGAATTGACATTCAGTACTTC.

The V call is TRBV29-1, the J call TRBJ2-7; TRBD2 matches 8 bases. The junction had 4 bases not matched to a gene; V was cut back by 7 bases and J by 2 bases. The CDR3 spans 12 residues. Per the germline V gene, CDR1 is SQVTM and CDR2 is ANQGSEA. The chain's CDR3 is CSAGGGTYEQYF. CDR3 bases: TGCAGCGCCGGCGGGGGGACCTACGAGCAGTACTTC.

The chain couples TRBV10-3 to TRBJ1-4; possibly TRBD1 for D (6 bases). V lost 7 bases, J lost 7 bases, and 13 bases lay in between. Germline V gene lookup returns CDR1 ENHRY and CDR2 SYGVKD. This CDR3 comprises 13 residues. The CDR3 protein is CAIKEQGSEKLFF. The CDR3 bases are TGTGCCATCAAAGAACAGGGTTCTGAAAAACTGTTTTTT.

V usage is TRBV10-2 and J usage is TRBJ1-1, with TRBD1 identical over 7 bases. The length of the CDR3 is 13 residues. CDR1 WSHSY and CDR2 SAAADI come from the germline V gene. Trimming removed 4 bases from V and 1 base from J; junction bases left unmatched: 0. Here the CDR3 reads CASSGQGNTEAFF. DNA for the CDR3: TGCGCCAGCAGTGGACAGGGGAACACTGAAGCTTTCTTT.

This chain links TRBV13 with TRBJ2-5, with 7 bases identical to TRBD2. V gave up 5 bases and J gave up 5 bases; unmatched junction bases: 8. Germline loops: CDR1 PRHDT, CDR2 FYEKMQ (reference sequence). The CDR3 length is 14 residues. CDR3 in DNA: TGTGCCAGCAGCCTTGTAGCGGGCGGGGAGACCCAGTACTTC. Its translation: CASSLVAGGETQYF.

V usage is TRBV1 and J usage is TRBJ2-2; the table's D call, TRBD2, has no DNA check behind it. TRBV1 is annotated as a pseudogene. This CDR3 comprises 16 residues. CDR3 DNA: TGCACCAGCACCCCTTGGGGGAGGGGAGTCTCCGGGGAGCTGTTTTTT. Its translation: CTSTPWGRGVSGELFF.

The V gene is TRBV7-6, the J gene TRBJ2-7; 7 bases line up with TRBD2. After removal of 1 base from V and 3 bases from J, the junction contained 9 bases not matched to a gene. The CDR3 is 16 amino acids. Germline CDR1 SGHVS, CDR2 FNYEAQ. The CDR3 region has the DNA TGTGCCAGCAGCTTAGAAGCGGGAAGACTAAACTACGAGCAGTACTTC. It translates to CASSLEAGRLNYEQYF.

V and J are TRBV5-4 and TRBJ1-1; 7 nucleotides match TRBD1. Germline V gene data show CDR1 as SGHNT and CDR2 as YYREEE (reference sequence). Trimming at V came to 4 bases and at J to 1 base, leaving 4 bases not matched to a gene. The CDR3 has 14 amino acids. Written as DNA, the CDR3 is TGTGCCAGCAGCGGAGACAGGGAGAACACTGAAGCTTTCTTT. Encoded protein: CASSGDRENTEAFF. The full variable domain, its missing parts supplied by reference TRBV5-4 and TRBJ1-1, is ETGVTQSPTHLIKTRGQQVTLRCSSQSGHNTVSWYQQALGQGPQFIFQYYREEENGRGNFPPRFSGLQFPNYSSELNVNALELDDSALYLCASSGDRENTEAFFGQGTRLTVV.

Turning to this clone: No conserved phenylalanine or tryptophan is present at the end of the CDR3, so a read error is the likely explanation. The chain's CDR3 is CASRPMRLAGPRTDTQYL. The CDR3 coding sequence is TGTGCCAGTAGACCTATGCGACTAGCGGGACCTCGCACAGATACGCAGTATCTT. This chain joins TRBV19 and TRBJ2-3, with 11 bases fitting TRBD2. V was pared by 6 bases and J by 1 base, with 12 bases of the junction left unmatched. The CDR3 runs to 18 residues. Germline CDR1 is LNHDA and CDR2 is SQIVND (reference sequence).

The rearrangement links TRBV27 to TRBJ2-7; TRBD2 matches 11 bases. V shed 7 bases and J 6 bases; nucleotides not matched to a gene: 8. Germline-derived CDR1 and CDR2 are MNHEY and SMNVEV (reference sequence). CDR3 length: 14 amino acids. The CDR3 DNA reads as TGTGCCAGCACTCCGACTAGCGGGATTGGCGAGCAGTACTTC. It translates to CASTPTSGIGEQYF.

The chain combines TRBV5-1 with TRBJ2-7, with D possibly being TRBD2 (5 bases). CDR3 length: 16 residues. V was clipped by 7 bases and J by 0 bases, with 20 bases between them. The germline V gene encodes CDR1 SGHRS and CDR2 YFSETQ. The CDR3 region is CASRGNRGLNSYEQYF. The CDR3 bases are TGCGCCAGCCGGGGAAACCGGGGTTTGAACTCCTACGAGCAGTACTTC. The entire variable domain, with the rest obtained from reference TRBV5-1 and TRBJ2-7, is as follows: KAGVTQTPRYLIKTRGQQVTLSCSPISGHRSVSWYQQTPGQGLQFLFEYFSETQRNKGNFPGRFSGRQFSNSRSEMNVSTLELGDSALYLCASRGNRGLNSYEQYFGPGTRLTVT.